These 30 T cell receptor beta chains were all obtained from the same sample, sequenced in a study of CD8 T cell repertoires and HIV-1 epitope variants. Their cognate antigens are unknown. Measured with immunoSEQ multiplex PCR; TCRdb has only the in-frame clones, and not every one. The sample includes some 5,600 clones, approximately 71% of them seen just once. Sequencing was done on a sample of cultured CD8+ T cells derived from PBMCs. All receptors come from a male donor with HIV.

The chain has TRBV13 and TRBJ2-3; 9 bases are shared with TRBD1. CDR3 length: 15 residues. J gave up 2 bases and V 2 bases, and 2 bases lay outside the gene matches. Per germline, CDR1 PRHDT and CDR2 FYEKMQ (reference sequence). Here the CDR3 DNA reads TGTGCCAGCAGCTTAAGGGACAGGGCCACAGATACGCAGTATTTT. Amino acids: CASSLRDRATDTQYF.

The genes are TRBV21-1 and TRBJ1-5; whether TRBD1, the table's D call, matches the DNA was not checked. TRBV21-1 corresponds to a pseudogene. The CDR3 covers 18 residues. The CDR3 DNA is TGTGCCAGCAGCCAGGGTCACCGCGGACAGGATAGCAATCAGCCCCAGCATTTT. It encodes CASSQGHRGQDSNQPQHF.

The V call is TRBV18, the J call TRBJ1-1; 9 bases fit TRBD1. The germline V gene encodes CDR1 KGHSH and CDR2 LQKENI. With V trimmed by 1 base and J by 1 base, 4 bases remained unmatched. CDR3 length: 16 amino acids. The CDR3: CASSPLPGQGNTEAFF. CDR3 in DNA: TGTGCCAGCTCACCACTCCCGGGACAGGGGAACACTGAAGCTTTCTTT.

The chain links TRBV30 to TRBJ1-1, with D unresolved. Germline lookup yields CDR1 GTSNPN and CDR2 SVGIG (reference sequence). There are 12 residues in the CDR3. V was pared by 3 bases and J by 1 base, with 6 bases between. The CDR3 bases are TGTGCCTGGAGACCCGGGAACACTGAAGCTTTCTTT. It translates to CAWRPGNTEAFF.

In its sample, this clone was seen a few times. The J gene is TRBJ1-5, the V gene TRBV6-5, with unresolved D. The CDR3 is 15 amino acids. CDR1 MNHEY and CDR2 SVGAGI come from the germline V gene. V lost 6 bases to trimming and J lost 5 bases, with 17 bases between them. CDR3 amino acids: CASSVDTDNYQPQHF. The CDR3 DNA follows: TGTGCCAGCAGCGTAGACACCGACAACTATCAGCCCCAGCATTTT.

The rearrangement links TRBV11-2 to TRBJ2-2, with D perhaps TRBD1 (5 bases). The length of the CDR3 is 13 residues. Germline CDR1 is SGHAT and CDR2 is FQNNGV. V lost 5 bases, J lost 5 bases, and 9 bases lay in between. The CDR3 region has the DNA TGTGCCAGCAGCCAAGGACATACCGGGGAGCTGTTTTTT. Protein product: CASSQGHTGELFF.

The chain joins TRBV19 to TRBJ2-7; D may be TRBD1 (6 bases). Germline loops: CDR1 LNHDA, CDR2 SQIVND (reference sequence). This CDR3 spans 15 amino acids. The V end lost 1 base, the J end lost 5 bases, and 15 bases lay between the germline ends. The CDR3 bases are TGTGCCAGTAGTATAGGCGGCAGGGGTGTGCACGAGCAGTACTTC. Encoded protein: CASSIGGRGVHEQYF. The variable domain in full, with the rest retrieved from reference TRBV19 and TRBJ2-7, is DGGITQSPKYLFRKEGQNVTLSCEQNLNHDAMYWYRQDPGQGLRLIYYSQIVNDFQKGDIAEGYSVSREKKESFPLTVTSAQKNPTAFYLCASSIGGRGVHEQYFGPGTRLTVT.

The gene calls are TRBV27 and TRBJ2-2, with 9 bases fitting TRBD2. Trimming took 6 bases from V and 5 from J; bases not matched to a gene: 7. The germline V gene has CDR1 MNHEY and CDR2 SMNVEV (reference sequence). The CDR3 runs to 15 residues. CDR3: CASSDKAGGTGELFF. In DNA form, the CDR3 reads TGTGCCAGCAGCGACAAAGCGGGGGGAACCGGGGAGCTGTTTTTT.

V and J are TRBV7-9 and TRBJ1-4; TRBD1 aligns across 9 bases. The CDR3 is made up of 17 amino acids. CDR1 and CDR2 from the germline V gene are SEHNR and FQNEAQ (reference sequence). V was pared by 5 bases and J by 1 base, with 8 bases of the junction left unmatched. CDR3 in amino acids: CASSPGTGIVTNEKLFF. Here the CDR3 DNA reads TGTGCCAGCAGCCCCGGGACAGGGATCGTAACTAATGAAAAACTGTTTTTT. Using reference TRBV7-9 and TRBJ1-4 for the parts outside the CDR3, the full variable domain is DTGVSQNPRHKITKRGQNVTFRCDPISEHNRLYWYRQTLGQGPEFLTYFQNEAQLEKSRLLSDRFSAERPKGSFSTLEIQRTEQGDSAMYLCASSPGTGIVTNEKLFFGSGTQLSVL.

CDR3 protein: CATSITTGVVDNEQFF. The CDR3 nucleotides read TGTGCCACCAGCATTACGACAGGGGTTGTGGACAATGAGCAGTTCTTC. The chain is built from TRBV15 and TRBJ2-1; TRBD1 aligns across 8 bases. The CDR3 spans 16 residues. From germline, CDR1 is LNHNV and CDR2 YYDKDF (reference sequence). Trimming took 4 bases from V and 5 from J; bases not matched to a gene: 10.

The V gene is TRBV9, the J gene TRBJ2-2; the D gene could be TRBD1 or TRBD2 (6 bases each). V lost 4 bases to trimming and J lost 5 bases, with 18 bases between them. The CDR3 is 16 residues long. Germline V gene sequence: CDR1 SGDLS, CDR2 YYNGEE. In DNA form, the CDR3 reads TGTGCCAGCAGCCCAGGGACTGGAGGGGGTACCGGGGAGCTGTTTTTT. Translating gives CASSPGTGGGTGELFF.

The CDR3 here is CASSPGAITYEQYF. Written as DNA, the CDR3 is TGTGCCAGCAGCCCCGGGGCGATTACCTACGAGCAGTACTTC. The rearrangement joins TRBV6-5 to TRBJ2-7; D is tentatively TRBD1 or TRBD2 (5 bases each). Germline CDR1 reads MNHEY; CDR2 reads SVGAGI. Trimming cost V 6 bases and J 2 bases, with 14 bases left between them. This CDR3 has 14 amino acids.

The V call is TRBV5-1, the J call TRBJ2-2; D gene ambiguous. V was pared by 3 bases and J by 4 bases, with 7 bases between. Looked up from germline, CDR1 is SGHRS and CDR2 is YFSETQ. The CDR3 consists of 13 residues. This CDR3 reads CASSSALTGELFF. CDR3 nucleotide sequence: TGCGCCAGCAGCTCGGCCCTCACCGGGGAGCTGTTTTTT.

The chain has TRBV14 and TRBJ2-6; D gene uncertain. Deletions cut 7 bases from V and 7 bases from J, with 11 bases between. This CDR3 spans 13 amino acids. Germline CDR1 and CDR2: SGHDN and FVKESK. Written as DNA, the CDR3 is TGTGCCAGCACCTCTTCCTTAGCCAACGTCCTGACTTTC. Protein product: CASTSSLANVLTF.

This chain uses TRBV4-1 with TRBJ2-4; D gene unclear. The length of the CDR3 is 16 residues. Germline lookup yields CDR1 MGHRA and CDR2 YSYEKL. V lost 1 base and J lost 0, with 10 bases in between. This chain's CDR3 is CASSQGLNLAKNIQYF. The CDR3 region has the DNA TGCGCCAGCAGCCAAGGTTTAAACTTAGCCAAAAACATTCAGTACTTC.

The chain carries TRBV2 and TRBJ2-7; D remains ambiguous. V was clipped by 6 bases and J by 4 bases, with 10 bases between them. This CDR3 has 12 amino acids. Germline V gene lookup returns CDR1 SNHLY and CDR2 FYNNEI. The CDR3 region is CASSDDTYEQYF. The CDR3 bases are TGTGCCAGCAGCGACGACACGTACGAGCAGTACTTC.

CDR3 sequence reads: CASSEDQSSYNEQFF. The CDR3 DNA sequence: TGTGCCAGTAGTGAGGACCAGAGCTCCTACAATGAGCAGTTCTTC. The chain is built from TRBV19 and TRBJ2-1; D unresolved. Trimming left V 5 bases short and J 0 bases short, with 11 bases between. This CDR3 contains 15 residues. CDR1 and CDR2 from the germline V gene are LNHDA and SQIVND (reference sequence).

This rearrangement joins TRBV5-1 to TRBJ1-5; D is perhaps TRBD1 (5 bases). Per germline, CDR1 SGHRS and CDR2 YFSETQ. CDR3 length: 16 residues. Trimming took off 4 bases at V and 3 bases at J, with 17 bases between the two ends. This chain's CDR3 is CASSQGDSPNNQPQHF. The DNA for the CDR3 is TGCGCCAGCAGCCAGGGAGACTCTCCCAACAATCAGCCCCAGCATTTT.

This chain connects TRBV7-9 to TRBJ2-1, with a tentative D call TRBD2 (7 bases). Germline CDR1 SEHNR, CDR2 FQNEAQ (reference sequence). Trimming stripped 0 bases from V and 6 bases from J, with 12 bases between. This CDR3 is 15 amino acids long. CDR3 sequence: CASSLAGGPGNEQFF. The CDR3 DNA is TGTGCCAGCAGCTTAGCGGGGGGGCCAGGCAATGAGCAGTTCTTC.

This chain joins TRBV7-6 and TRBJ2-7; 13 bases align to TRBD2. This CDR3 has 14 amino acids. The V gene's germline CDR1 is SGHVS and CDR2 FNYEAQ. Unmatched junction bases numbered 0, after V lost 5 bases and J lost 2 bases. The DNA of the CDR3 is TGTGCCAGCAGCGGACTAGCGGGAGCCTACGAGCAGTACTTC. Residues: CASSGLAGAYEQYF.

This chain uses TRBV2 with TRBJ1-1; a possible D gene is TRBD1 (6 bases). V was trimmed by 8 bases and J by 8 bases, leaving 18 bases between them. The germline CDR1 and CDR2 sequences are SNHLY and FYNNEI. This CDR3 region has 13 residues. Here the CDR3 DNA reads TGTGCCAGCTTAAAAAAGGGGGGGCAGGAAGCTTTCTTT. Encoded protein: CASLKKGGQEAFF. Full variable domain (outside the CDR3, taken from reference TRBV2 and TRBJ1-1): EPEVTQTPSHQVTQMGQEVILRCVPISNHLYFYWYRQILGQKVEFLVSFYNNEISEKSEIFDDQFSVERPDGSNFTLKIRSTKLEDSAMYFCASLKKGGQEAFFGQGTRLTVV.

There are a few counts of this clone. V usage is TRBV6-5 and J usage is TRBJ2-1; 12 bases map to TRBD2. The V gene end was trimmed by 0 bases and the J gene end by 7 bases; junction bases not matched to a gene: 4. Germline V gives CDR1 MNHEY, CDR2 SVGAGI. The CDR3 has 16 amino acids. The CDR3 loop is CASSYSTTSGGNEQFF. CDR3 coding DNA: TGTGCCAGCAGTTACTCGACGACTAGCGGGGGTAATGAGCAGTTCTTC.

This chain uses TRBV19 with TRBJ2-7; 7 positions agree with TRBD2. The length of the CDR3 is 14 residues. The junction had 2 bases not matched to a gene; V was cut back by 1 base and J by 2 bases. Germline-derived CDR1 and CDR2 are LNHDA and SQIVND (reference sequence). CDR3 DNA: TGTGCCAGTAGTATAGTTGGGAGGGCCTACGAGCAGTACTTC. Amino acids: CASSIVGRAYEQYF.

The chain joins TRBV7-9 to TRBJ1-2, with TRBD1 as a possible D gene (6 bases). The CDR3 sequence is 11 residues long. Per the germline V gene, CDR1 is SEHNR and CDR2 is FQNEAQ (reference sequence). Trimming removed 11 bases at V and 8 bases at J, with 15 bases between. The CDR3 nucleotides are TGTGCCGCCTCAGGGGCGGGGGGCTACACCTTC. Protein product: CAASGAGGYTF.

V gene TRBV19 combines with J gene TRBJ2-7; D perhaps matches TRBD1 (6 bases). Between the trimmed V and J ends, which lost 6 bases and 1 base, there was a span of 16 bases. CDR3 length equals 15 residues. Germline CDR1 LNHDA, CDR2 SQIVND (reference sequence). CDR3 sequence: CASSSPTQGSYEQYF. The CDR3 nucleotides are TGTGCCAGTAGCTCCCCAACCCAGGGGTCCTACGAGCAGTACTTC.

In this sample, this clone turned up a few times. CDR3 coding DNA: TGTGCCAGCAGCACCATCGCGGGGGGGAAGAACACCGGGGAGCTGTTTTTT. It is translated as CASSTIAGGKNTGELFF. V gene TRBV7-9 combines with J gene TRBJ2-2, with 9 nucleotides matching TRBD2. This CDR3 contains 17 residues. Germline assignment: CDR1 SEHNR and CDR2 FQNEAQ (reference sequence). Trimming removed 5 bases from V and 1 base from J; junction bases left unmatched: 8.

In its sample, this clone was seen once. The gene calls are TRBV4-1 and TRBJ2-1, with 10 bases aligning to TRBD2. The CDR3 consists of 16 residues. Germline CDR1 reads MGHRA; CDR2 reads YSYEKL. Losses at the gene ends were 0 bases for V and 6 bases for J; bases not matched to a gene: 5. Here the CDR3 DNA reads TGCGCCAGCAGCCAAGACCCCCTAGCGGGAGTCAATGAGCAGTTCTTC. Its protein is CASSQDPLAGVNEQFF.

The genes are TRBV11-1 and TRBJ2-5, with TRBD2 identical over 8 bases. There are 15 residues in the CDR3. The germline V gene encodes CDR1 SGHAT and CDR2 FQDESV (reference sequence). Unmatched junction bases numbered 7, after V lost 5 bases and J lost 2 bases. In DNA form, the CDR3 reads TGTGCCAGCAGCCCCGCCCCTAGCGGGCAAGAGACCCAGTACTTC. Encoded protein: CASSPAPSGQETQYF.

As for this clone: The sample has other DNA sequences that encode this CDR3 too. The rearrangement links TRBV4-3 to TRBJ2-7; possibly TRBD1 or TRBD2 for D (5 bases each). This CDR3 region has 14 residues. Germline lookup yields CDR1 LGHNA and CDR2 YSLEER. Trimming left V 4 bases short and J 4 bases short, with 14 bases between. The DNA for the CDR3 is TGCGCCAGCAGCCGAGAAACGGGACGATACGAGCAGTACTTC. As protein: CASSRETGRYEQYF.

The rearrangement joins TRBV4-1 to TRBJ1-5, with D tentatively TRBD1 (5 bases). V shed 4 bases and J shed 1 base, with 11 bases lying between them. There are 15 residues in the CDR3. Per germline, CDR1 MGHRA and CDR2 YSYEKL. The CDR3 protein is CASSPDGGSNQPQHF. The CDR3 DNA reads TGCGCCAGCAGCCCAGATGGGGGAAGCAATCAGCCCCAGCATTTT.